A selection of T cell receptor beta chains follows, all from one sample in a study of identifying expanded T cells in peripheral blood. Only in-frame clones appear in the TCRdb table, and some are missing; sequencing was by immunoSEQ multiplex PCR. In the table there are approximately 57,000 clones, over 85% of which are singletons. Specimen: blood. All receptors come from a person between 18 and 75 years old in good health. The CDR3 runs from the conserved cysteine through the conserved F or W. The order of the fields is V gene, J gene, clone size, CDR3 length, D gene, CDR3 protein, CDR3 DNA. D genes are given only for firm matches. Clone size appears in some rows only: once, few, many, or a class for an expanded clone.

v_call: TRBV11-2
j_call: TRBJ2-3
clone_size: NA
cdr3_length: 14
d_call: NA
cdr3_aa: CASKAQGGADTQYF
cdr3_nt: TGTGCCAGCAAGGCACAGGGCGGCGCAGATACGCAGTATTTT

v_call: TRBV6-6
j_call: TRBJ2-2
clone_size: NA
cdr3_length: 15
d_call: NA
cdr3_aa: CASSYPRGDTGELFF
cdr3_nt: TGTGCCAGCAGTTACCCGCGGGGTGACACCGGGGAGCTGTTTTTT

v_call: TRBV29-1
j_call: TRBJ1-1
clone_size: NA
cdr3_length: 11
d_call: NA
cdr3_aa: CSVTQYTEAFF
cdr3_nt: TGCAGCGTTACCCAGTACACTGAAGCTTTCTTT

v_call: TRBV4-1
j_call: TRBJ1-5
clone_size: NA
cdr3_length: 16
d_call: TRBD1
cdr3_aa: CASSPDRVRGNQPQHF
cdr3_nt: TGCGCCAGCAGCCCAGACAGGGTCCGAGGCAATCAGCCCCAGCATTTT

v_call: TRBV5-1
j_call: TRBJ2-6
clone_size: NA
cdr3_length: 18
d_call: TRBD1
cdr3_aa: CASSLYGQGASGANVLTF
cdr3_nt: TGCGCCAGCAGCTTGTACGGACAGGGGGCCTCTGGGGCCAACGTCCTGACTTTC

v_call: TRBV30
j_call: TRBJ2-1
clone_size: NA
cdr3_length: 14
d_call: TRBD1
cdr3_aa: CAWSTGTGEGEQFF
cdr3_nt: TGTGCCTGGAGCACCGGGACAGGGGAGGGTGAGCAGTTCTTC

v_call: TRBV10-3
j_call: TRBJ2-3
clone_size: NA
cdr3_length: 15
d_call: TRBD2
cdr3_aa: CAIRPSGASTDTQYF
cdr3_nt: TGTGCCATCAGGCCTAGCGGGGCTAGCACAGATACGCAGTATTTT

v_call: TRBV27
j_call: TRBJ1-6
clone_size: NA
cdr3_length: 14
d_call: NA
cdr3_aa: CASGWWPGNSPLHF
cdr3_nt: TGTGCCAGCGGCTGGTGGCCGGGGAATTCACCCCTCCACTTT

v_call: TRBV15
j_call: TRBJ2-6
clone_size: NA
cdr3_length: 12
d_call: NA
cdr3_aa: CATSTRLNVLTF
cdr3_nt: TGTGCCACCAGCACCAGGCTAAACGTCCTGACTTTC

v_call: TRBV28
j_call: TRBJ2-5
clone_size: NA
cdr3_length: 18
d_call: TRBD2
cdr3_aa: CASSSPSLIAGGLETQYF
cdr3_nt: TGTGCCAGCAGTTCCCCCTCGTTGATAGCGGGAGGGCTAGAGACCCAGTACTTC

v_call: TRBV19
j_call: TRBJ1-5
clone_size: once
cdr3_length: 14
d_call: NA
cdr3_aa: CASNKLQSNQPQHF
cdr3_nt: TGTGCCAGTAATAAACTACAGAGCAATCAGCCCCAGCATTTT

v_call: TRBV5-4
j_call: TRBJ2-1
clone_size: NA
cdr3_length: 15
d_call: NA
cdr3_aa: CASSLIAAPSNEQFF
cdr3_nt: TGTGCCAGCAGCTTAATAGCCGCCCCCTCCAATGAGCAGTTCTTC

v_call: TRBV6-6
j_call: TRBJ2-1
clone_size: NA
cdr3_length: 14
d_call: NA
cdr3_aa: CASSFQGAYNEQFF
cdr3_nt: TGTGCCAGCAGTTTCCAGGGAGCCTACAATGAGCAGTTCTTC

v_call: TRBV7-6
j_call: TRBJ1-2
clone_size: few
cdr3_length: 17
d_call: NA
cdr3_aa: CASSLRGGGLDNYGYTF
cdr3_nt: TGTGCCAGCAGCTTACGCGGGGGGGGACTGGATAACTATGGCTACACCTTC

v_call: TRBV4-1
j_call: TRBJ2-1
clone_size: NA
cdr3_length: 20
d_call: TRBD2
cdr3_aa: CASSQLGLAGGPSSGNEQFF
cdr3_nt: TGCGCCAGCAGCCAACTGGGACTAGCGGGAGGCCCATCCAGCGGCAATGAGCAGTTCTTC

v_call: TRBV20-1
j_call: TRBJ1-1
clone_size: NA
cdr3_length: 11
d_call: NA
cdr3_aa: CSAGQNTEAFF
cdr3_nt: TGCAGTGCTGGACAGAACACTGAAGCTTTCTTT

v_call: TRBV7-2
j_call: TRBJ2-6
clone_size: NA
cdr3_length: 15
d_call: NA
cdr3_aa: CASSLLGSGANVLTF
cdr3_nt: TGTGCCAGCAGCTTATTGGGGTCTGGGGCCAACGTCCTGACTTTC

v_call: TRBV9
j_call: TRBJ2-3
clone_size: NA
cdr3_length: 17
d_call: TRBD2
cdr3_aa: CASSHGTSGGAEYTQYF
cdr3_nt: TGTGCCAGCAGCCACGGGACTAGCGGGGGGGCAGAATATACGCAGTATTTT

v_call: TRBV5-5
j_call: TRBJ1-4
clone_size: once
cdr3_length: 16
d_call: NA
cdr3_aa: CASSLASAGRNEKLFF
cdr3_nt: TGTGCCAGCAGCTTGGCCAGCGCAGGGAGAAATGAAAAACTGTTTTTT

v_call: TRBV28
j_call: TRBJ1-1
clone_size: NA
cdr3_length: 14
d_call: TRBD1
cdr3_aa: CASSERQGRTEAFF
cdr3_nt: TGTGCCAGCAGTGAGAGACAGGGTAGGACTGAAGCTTTCTTT

v_call: TRBV6-1
j_call: TRBJ2-5
clone_size: NA
cdr3_length: 14
d_call: TRBD2
cdr3_aa: CASTRTSGKETQYF
cdr3_nt: TGTGCCAGCACCAGGACTAGCGGGAAAGAGACCCAGTACTTC

v_call: TRBV30
j_call: TRBJ2-2
clone_size: NA
cdr3_length: 14
d_call: NA
cdr3_aa: CAWRRQAATGELFF
cdr3_nt: TGTGCCTGGAGAAGACAGGCGGCCACCGGGGAGCTGTTTTTT

v_call: TRBV28
j_call: TRBJ2-7
clone_size: NA
cdr3_length: 15
d_call: TRBD2
cdr3_aa: CASSLARGVSYEQYF
cdr3_nt: TGTGCCAGCAGCCTGGCTCGGGGGGTCTCGTACGAGCAGTACTTC

v_call: TRBV6-1
j_call: TRBJ1-6
clone_size: NA
cdr3_length: 12
d_call: NA
cdr3_aa: CASNTYRSPLHF
cdr3_nt: TGTGCCAGCAACACCTATCGTTCACCCCTCCACTTT

v_call: TRBV28
j_call: TRBJ2-3
clone_size: NA
cdr3_length: 15
d_call: TRBD1
cdr3_aa: CASSPAGQGTDTQYF
cdr3_nt: TGTGCCAGCAGTCCAGCCGGACAGGGCACAGATACGCAGTATTTT

v_call: TRBV5-1
j_call: TRBJ2-3
clone_size: NA
cdr3_length: 14
d_call: NA
cdr3_aa: CASSFEVRTDTQYF
cdr3_nt: TGCGCCAGCAGCTTTGAGGTTCGCACAGATACGCAGTATTTT

v_call: TRBV9
j_call: TRBJ2-1
clone_size: few
cdr3_length: 14
d_call: NA
cdr3_aa: CASSGSGSYNEQFF
cdr3_nt: TGTGCCAGCAGCGGTAGCGGATCCTACAATGAGCAGTTCTTC

v_call: TRBV29-1
j_call: TRBJ2-5
clone_size: NA
cdr3_length: 14
d_call: TRBD1
cdr3_aa: CSVKGTGVSETQYF
cdr3_nt: TGCAGCGTGAAGGGGACAGGGGTGTCAGAGACCCAGTACTTC

v_call: TRBV30
j_call: TRBJ1-2
clone_size: NA
cdr3_length: 13
d_call: TRBD1
cdr3_aa: CAWSRDRDYGYTF
cdr3_nt: TGTGCCTGGAGTAGGGACAGGGATTATGGCTACACCTTC